This T cell receptor beta chain was obtained from a study of T cell repertoires in aging, cancer and after chemotherapy. TRB rearrangements spanning V, D and J were amplified using mixed TRB-A/B primers. MiXCR was run by TCRdb on the multiplex PCR reads, yielding one entry per CDR3 protein. The repertoire holds about 1,500 distinct CDR3 sequences, with 55% to 70% as singletons. Peripheral blood genomic DNA, not sorted cells or RNA, was the template. The CDR3 is made up of 13 amino acids. CDR1 MNHEY and CDR2 SMNVEV come from the germline V gene (reference sequence). V was shortened by 2 bases and J by 12 bases, with 14 bases between the two germline ends.

The sequenced sample consisted of blood. The chain recombines TRBV27 with TRBJ2-1; D is unclear. The receptor comes from a human donor with a blood cancer. The CDR3 DNA reads TGTGCCAGCAGTTTAGCCCGACAAGGTTTGCAGTTCTTC. Translation gives CASSLARQGLQFF.